This entry describes one T cell receptor (beta chain). The data were obtained in a study of radiotherapy plus CTLA-4 blockade in lung cancer. TCRdb keeps only in-frame clones here, not all; method: immunoSEQ multiplex PCR. Of approximately 53,000 clones in the sample, roughly 85% are singletons; the top ten hold around a quarter. From germline, CDR1 is KGHSH and CDR2 LQKENI. Germline trimming cut 6 bases from V and 0 bases from J; bases unmatched to any gene: 4. The CDR3 contains 15 residues. The sample was peripheral blood, taken from a patient treated with radiotherapy plus ipilimumab. This receptor was obtained from a human donor with non-small cell lung cancer whose response to radiotherapy plus ipilimumab could not be evaluated. The V and J genes are TRBV18 and TRBJ1-5; 8 bases agree with TRBD1. The CDR3 coding sequence is TGTGCCAGCTCCGACAGGGGTTATAGCAATCAGCCCCAGCATTTT. The encoded protein is CASSDRGYSNQPQHF.